The rows below give T cell receptor beta chains drawn from one sample of a study of blood T cells in healthy people across ages. Each CDR3 protein is one row after TCRdb ran MiXCR on the 5' RACE reads. Of more than 650,000 distinct CDR3 sequences in the sample, approximately 22% were seen once. The specimen was blood. The receptors originated from a man between 65 and 80 years old in good health. Each CDR3 is given with its conserved first and last residue. A D gene is named only where the DNA matches it firmly. Expanded clones get a size class; other rows say once, few or many, or leave the size out.

v_call	clone_size	j_call	d_call	cdr3_nt	cdr3_aa
TRBV6-1	few	TRBJ1-1	.	TGTGCCAGCAGTCCAAGAGGGACAAACACTGAAGCTTTCTTT	CASSPRGTNTEAFF
TRBV14	.	TRBJ2-5	TRBD1	TGTGCCAGCAGCCAAAAGACAGGGGGCTCGGAGACCCAGTACTTC	CASSQKTGGSETQYF
TRBV7-9	.	TRBJ2-3	.	TGTGCCAGCAGCCCGGAGGGACGCACAGATACGCAGTATTTT	CASSPEGRTDTQYF
TRBV28	.	TRBJ2-7	TRBD1	TGTGCCAGCGGTCGGACAGGAATTTACGAGCAGTACTTC	CASGRTGIYEQYF
TRBV9	.	TRBJ2-1	.	TGTGCCAGCAGCGAGGGGTTGAGGGGGGGCTACAATGAGCAGTTCTTC	CASSEGLRGGYNEQFF
TRBV20-1	.	TRBJ2-1	TRBD2	TGCAGTGCTAGAAACATAGCGGGCCTCTACAGTGAGCAGTTCTTC	CSARNIAGLYSEQFF
TRBV29-1	.	TRBJ1-2	.	TGCAGCGTTGAGGGCGGCTCTAACTATGGCTACACCTTC	CSVEGGSNYGYTF
TRBV28	few	TRBJ2-7	.	TGTGCCAGCAGTTTAAGCGAGCAGTACTTC	CASSLSEQYF
TRBV7-9	many	TRBJ1-4	.	TGTGCCAGCAGCCACGAAGGAGAAAAACTGTTTTTT	CASSHEGEKLFF
TRBV7-2	.	TRBJ2-2	.	TGTGCCAGCAGCTTAGTAGACTTTTACACCGGGGAGCTGTTTTTT	CASSLVDFYTGELFF
TRBV11-3	.	TRBJ1-4	TRBD1	TGTGCCAGCAGACAGGCCGGACAGGGTGCTGAAAAACTGTTTTTT	CASRQAGQGAEKLFF
TRBV11-3	few	TRBJ2-1	TRBD2	TGTGCCAGCAGACACTCGACTAGCGGGGCCTACAATGAGCAGTTCTTC	CASRHSTSGAYNEQFF
TRBV6-6	.	TRBJ1-6	.	TGTGCCAGCAGTCCCCGGACAGAGTATAATTCACCCCTCCACTTT	CASSPRTEYNSPLHF
TRBV18	.	TRBJ1-6	.	TGTGCCAGCTCACGAGGAAGGGAGCCCTCCTATAATTCACCCCTCCACTTT	CASSRGREPSYNSPLHF
TRBV12-3/TRBV12-4	.	TRBJ1-1	.	TGTGCCAGCACCGCACAGTTCCCCCGGCCTGAAGCTTTCTTT	CASTAQFPRPEAFF
TRBV5-1	.	TRBJ1-1	TRBD1	TGCGCCAGCAGCATCGGACAGGGCGGTGAAGCTTTCTTT	CASSIGQGGEAFF
TRBV20-1	once	TRBJ2-1	TRBD2	TGCAGTGCTAACCTGGGACTAGCGGAAACCTACAATGAGCAGTTCTTC	CSANLGLAETYNEQFF
TRBV11-2	many	TRBJ1-2	.	TGTGCCAGCAGCCAATTACAAGGGGGGAATGGCTACACCTTC	CASSQLQGGNGYTF
TRBV6-6	few	TRBJ1-1	.	TGTGCCAGCAGTTACTCTACAGGGCCAAGTCTGAACACTGAAGCTTTCTTT	CASSYSTGPSLNTEAFF
TRBV5-1	.	TRBJ2-1	TRBD2	TGCGCCAGCAGCTTACTAGCGGCAAGGAGCTCCTACAATGAGCAGTTCTTC	CASSLLAARSSYNEQFF
TRBV20-1	.	TRBJ1-4	.	TGCAGTGCTAGAGATCCGCAGGGTAATGAAAAACTGCTTTTT	CSARDPQGNEKLLF
TRBV10-3	.	TRBJ1-2	.	TGTGCCATCAGCGCCGGGGACCTCGGGCAGTATGGCTACACCTTC	CAISAGDLGQYGYTF
TRBV10-3	.	TRBJ2-1	.	TGTGCCATCAGCACACGGGGAGTGGGGAATGAGCAGTTCTTC	CAISTRGVGNEQFF
TRBV29-1	few	TRBJ1-2	TRBD1	TGCAGCGTTCATACATGGGACAGCCCAACAGCTAACTATGGCTACACCTTC	CSVHTWDSPTANYGYTF
TRBV11-2	few	TRBJ2-5	TRBD2	TGTGCCAGCAGCGGCTCCTTAGCGGGGGGGCGGGAGACCCAGTACTTC	CASSGSLAGGRETQYF
TRBV10-2	.	TRBJ2-1	.	TGCGCCAGCAGTGAGAATAACCTGATCAGAGGGGGTAATGAGCAGTTCTTC	CASSENNLIRGGNEQFF
TRBV7-9	.	TRBJ2-3	.	TGTGCCAGCAGACCAACCCCCACAGATACGCAGTATTTT	CASRPTPTDTQYF
TRBV3-1	many	TRBJ2-1	.	TGTGCCAGCAGCCAAGGTGGCTCCTCGAATCACTTC	CASSQGGSSNHF
TRBV20-1	.	TRBJ2-2	TRBD1	TGCAGTGCTAGGGGGACAGGCGCATGGGAGCTGTTTTTT	CSARGTGAWELFF
TRBV7-8	few	TRBJ1-3	.	TGTGCCAGCAGCCGCGACAGAAACACCATATATTTT	CASSRDRNTIYF
TRBV7-9	few	TRBJ2-3	TRBD1	TGTGCCAGCAGCCCCGGAGGTGGGACAGGGGGTTTTGGTACGCAGTATTTT	CASSPGGGTGGFGTQYF
TRBV19	few	TRBJ2-1	.	TGTGCCAGTAACGGCCGGGGGACCCTAGAAAAATATGAGCAGTTCTTC	CASNGRGTLEKYEQFF
TRBV5-5	.	TRBJ1-1	.	TGTGCCAGCAGCTTGGCCGGCGACATGAACACTGAAGCTTTCTTT	CASSLAGDMNTEAFF
TRBV10-3	.	TRBJ2-5	.	TGTGCCACCCAAGGCGAGTCCAGGGAGACCCAGTACTTC	CATQGESRETQYF
TRBV19	.	TRBJ1-1	.	TGTGCCAGTAGTAGCCAGGGTTTTGGGAACACTGAAGCTTTCTTT	CASSSQGFGNTEAFF
TRBV12-3/TRBV12-4	.	TRBJ2-3	.	TGTGCCAGCAGTTTCATGTATAGCACAGATACGCAGTATTTT	CASSFMYSTDTQYF
TRBV2	few	TRBJ2-1	TRBD2	TGTGCCACCCTAGCGGGCTCCTACAATGAGCAGTTCTTC	CATLAGSYNEQFF
TRBV3-1	few	TRBJ2-1	.	TGTGCCAGCAGCGGGGTCTCCTACAATGAGCAGTTCTTC	CASSGVSYNEQFF
TRBV2	few	TRBJ2-3	.	TGTGCCAGCAAGAATAGGGGCACAAACACAGATACGCAGTATTTT	CASKNRGTNTDTQYF
TRBV12-3/TRBV12-4	few	TRBJ1-4	.	TGTGCCAGCAGTTTTAGTCTTGTTTCGCAAAAACTGTTTTTT	CASSFSLVSQKLFF
TRBV10-3	few	TRBJ1-5	TRBD1	TGTGCCATCAGAGGACAGGGGGGCAATCAGCCCCAGCATTTT	CAIRGQGGNQPQHF
TRBV7-2	.	TRBJ1-2	.	TGTGCCAGCAGTGCTGTGGTCCGGACGTCTCACTATGGCTACACCTTC	CASSAVVRTSHYGYTF
TRBV6-1	.	TRBJ2-2	TRBD1	TGTGCCAGCAGCCCCTTAGGGGACAGGGGGATGGCCGGGGAGCTGTTTTTT	CASSPLGDRGMAGELFF
TRBV30	few	TRBJ1-4	.	TGTGCCTGGAGTGCAGCAACTAATGAAACACTGTTTTTT	CAWSAATNETLFF
TRBV29-1	.	TRBJ2-3	TRBD2	TGCAGCGTTGAGTGGACTAGCGCTAGCACAGATACGCAGTATTTT	CSVEWTSASTDTQYF
TRBV4-3	few	TRBJ1-6	TRBD1	TGCGCCAGCAGCAACCGGGACAGGGGGCAGTCACCCCTCCACTTT	CASSNRDRGQSPLHF
TRBV5-5	.	TRBJ2-3	.	TGTGCCAGCAGGCCCGAGGTCGGGTCGCGGGGCACGCAGTATTTT	CASRPEVGSRGTQYF
TRBV6-1	few	TRBJ2-1	.	TGTGCCAGTCGACGGGACACCTCCTACAATGAGCAGTTCTTC	CASRRDTSYNEQFF
TRBV14	many	TRBJ2-1	TRBD2	TGTGCCAGCAGCCCGAGCGGGGGCCTCTACAATGAGCAGTTCTTC	CASSPSGGLYNEQFF
TRBV18	.	TRBJ2-5	.	TGTGCCAGCTCATCCAGTTTAGGAGGAGAGACCCAGTACTTC	CASSSSLGGETQYF
TRBV7-2	.	TRBJ2-7	.	TGTGCCAGCAGCGCCAAGGACAGTTCCTACGAGCAGTACTTC	CASSAKDSSYEQYF
TRBV24-1	.	TRBJ2-5	TRBD1	TGTGCCACCAGTGATTCCGGGACAGGAGGGGAGACCCAGTACTTC	CATSDSGTGGETQYF